These 10 T cell receptor beta chains came from one sample sequenced in a study of T cell repertoires in cytomegalovirus infection. These receptors' antigens are unknown. TCRdb called the reads again in MiXCR, with one record for every CDR3 protein. The sample yields about 120,000 distinct CDR3 sequences, 30% seen once. The sample in question was CD8+ T cells from cultured PBMCs, obtained from culture after CMV antigen stimulation. These receptors all stem from a human donor in good health (CMV status not recorded). Some clones in this sample may be carry-over from other donors' samples.

This sequence joins TRBV7-9 and TRBJ1-1; 10 bases match TRBD1. Trimming removed 6 bases from V and 4 bases from J; junction bases left unmatched: 17. This CDR3 contains 18 residues. CDR1 and CDR2 (germline): SEHNR, FQNEAQ (reference sequence). In DNA form, the CDR3 reads TGTGCCAGCAGTTCCACCGGGACAGGGGCCTCTAGATTCACTGAAGCTTTCTTT. Translating it yields CASSSTGTGASRFTEAFF.

This clonotype was seen only a few times. The chain joins TRBV27 to TRBJ2-5, with a tentative D call TRBD1 (6 bases). The length of the CDR3 is 15 residues. Trimming removed 3 bases from V and 1 base from J, with 12 bases in between. CDR1 and CDR2 (germline): MNHEY, SMNVEV (reference sequence). CDR3 nucleotides: TGTGCCAGCAGTTTCTCGTCAGGGGTCCAAGAGACCCAGTACTTC. Translation gives CASSFSSGVQETQYF.

This chain links TRBV7-3 with TRBJ2-3, with 12 bases lining up with TRBD2. With V trimmed by 4 bases and J by 3 bases, 14 bases remained unmatched. Per the germline V gene, CDR1 is SGHTA and CDR2 is FQGTGA. The length of the CDR3 is 19 residues. The chain's CDR3 is CASSSPTLGLAGRTDTQYF. CDR3 sequence (DNA): TGTGCCAGCAGCTCGCCAACCCTTGGACTAGCGGGGAGGACAGATACGCAGTATTTT.

This clonotype turned up a few times. The CDR3 DNA is TGTGCCAGCAGCTTAGAGGACAGGGGGGCGTACGAGCAGTACTTC. Its translation: CASSLEDRGAYEQYF. J is TRBJ2-7 and V is TRBV11-1; TRBD1 agrees at 10 bases. Germline-derived CDR1 and CDR2 are SGHAT and FQDESV (reference sequence). After removal of 1 base from V and 4 bases from J, the junction contained 4 bases not matched to a gene. This CDR3 spans 15 amino acids.

The rearrangement links TRBV25-1 to TRBJ2-1, with TRBD2 matching over 9 bases. The V segment lost 4 bases and the J segment 5 bases; nucleotides outside the gene matches: 9. CDR3 length: 16 amino acids. In germline, CDR1 is MGHDK, CDR2 SYGVNS. The CDR3 nucleotides are TGTGCCAGCAGTGTGGGCGGGGGGGTCTTAAACAATGAGCAGTTCTTC. This codes for CASSVGGGVLNNEQFF.

V usage is TRBV12-3 or TRBV12-4 and J usage is TRBJ2-7, with 8 nucleotides matching TRBD2. J was trimmed by 2 bases and V by 5 bases; bases with no gene match: 5. The CDR3 totals 14 residues. This CDR3 is CASSPLAAPYEQYF. CDR3 bases: TGTGCCAGCAGTCCACTAGCGGCTCCCTACGAGCAGTACTTC.

The chain couples TRBV12-3 or TRBV12-4 to TRBJ1-3; TRBD1 aligns across 8 bases. CDR3 length: 16 amino acids. The junction had 6 bases not matched to a gene; V was cut back by 4 bases and J by 1 base. This CDR3 reads CASSSRTGPSGNTIYF. CDR3 DNA sequence: TGTGCCAGCAGTTCCAGGACAGGGCCGTCTGGAAACACCATATATTTT.

The V gene is TRBV7-9, the J gene TRBJ1-2; possible D gene TRBD1, 5 bases. Trimming removed 5 bases at V and 5 bases at J, with 30 bases between. Germline V gives CDR1 SEHNR, CDR2 FQNEAQ (reference sequence). There are 19 residues in the CDR3. The CDR3 DNA reads TGTGCCAGCAGCCCCGACGGGCAGGGATTAGACCAGGGCCAATATGGCTACACCTTC. Protein: CASSPDGQGLDQGQYGYTF. Together with reference TRBV7-9 and TRBJ1-2, the CDR3 gives the full variable domain: DTGVSQNPRHKITKRGQNVTFRCDPISEHNRLYWYRQTLGQGPEFLTYFQNEAQLEKSRLLSDRFSAERPKGSFSTLEIQRTEQGDSAMYLCASSPDGQGLDQGQYGYTFGSGTRLTVV.

V usage is TRBV28 and J usage is TRBJ1-2; 11 nucleotides align to TRBD1. Per germline, CDR1 MDHEN and CDR2 SYDVKM. The CDR3 is 15 residues long. V lost 4 bases and J lost 6; bases outside the gene matches: 7. The CDR3 loop reads CASSSDRGRENGYTF. CDR3 DNA: TGTGCCAGCAGTTCGGACAGGGGGCGTGAGAATGGCTACACCTTC.

The J gene is TRBJ2-3, the V gene TRBV27; D not resolved. The CDR3 runs 14 residues. Between the trimmed V and J ends, which lost 2 bases and 2 bases, there was a span of 8 bases. Germline values: CDR1 MNHEY, CDR2 SMNVEV (reference sequence). CDR3 protein: CASSLVKYTDTQYF. In DNA form, the CDR3 reads TGTGCCAGCAGTTTAGTTAAGTACACAGATACGCAGTATTTT.